A selection of T cell receptor beta chains follows, all from one sample in a study of T cells in Graves' hyperthyroidism and ophthalmopathy. MiXCR, run by TCRdb on the multiplex PCR reads, gives a single entry per CDR3 protein. Of 300,000 to 400,000 distinct CDR3 sequences detected, roughly 14% appear once; the ten largest clones hold around 23%. Material for sequencing was blood. The receptor set was obtained from a woman in her thirties with Graves' hyperthyroidism. The CDR3 runs from the conserved cysteine through the conserved F or W. Each record gives: D gene, V gene, clone size, J gene, CDR3 DNA, CDR3 protein. A D gene is named only where the DNA matches it firmly. Where a row states a size, it is once, few, many or the class of an expanded clone; other rows omit it.

>NA|TRBV3-1|NA|TRBJ1-2
TGTGCCAGCAGCCAAGCGGCAGCTAACCATGGCTACACCTTC
CASSQAAANHGYTF
>TRBD2|TRBV25-1|many|TRBJ2-3
TGTGCCAGCAGTGAATATCTAGCGGGAGCAACAGATACGCAGTATTTT
CASSEYLAGATDTQYF
>NA|TRBV20-1|NA|TRBJ2-7
TGCAGTGCTAGAGACGGGAGTCAGAGCTCCTACGAGCAGTACTTC
CSARDGSQSSYEQYF
>NA|TRBV24-1|few|TRBJ1-2
TGTGCCACCAGTGACTTCGACTATGGCTACACCTTC
CATSDFDYGYTF
>NA|TRBV7-2|NA|TRBJ2-5
TGTGCCAGCAAGATCCCAGCACCACAAGAGACCCAGTACTTC
CASKIPAPQETQYF
>TRBD2|TRBV20-1|NA|TRBJ2-7
TGCAGTTCCACTTTAGCGGGCGTGGACTACGAGCAGTACTTC
CSSTLAGVDYEQYF
>TRBD1|TRBV6-1|many|TRBJ1-5
TGTGCCAGCAGTTCGACAGGGGCGAGGGGGGGTAGCAATCAGCCCCAGCATTTT
CASSSTGARGGSNQPQHF
>TRBD2|TRBV4-2|many|TRBJ2-7
TGTGCCAGCAGCCAAGTTGATAGCGGGGACTTCTACGAGCAGTACTTC
CASSQVDSGDFYEQYF
>TRBD2|TRBV6-2/TRBV6-3|many|TRBJ2-7
TGTGCCAGCAGTCCGACTAGCGCGATGAACGAGCAGTACTTC
CASSPTSAMNEQYF
>TRBD1|TRBV2|many|TRBJ2-3
TGTGCCAGCTGGGGACAGGGTGTAGATACGCAGTATTTT
CASWGQGVDTQYF
>NA|TRBV2|many|TRBJ1-1
TGTGCCAGCAGTGCGGACCGAAGTTCCCCTGAAGCTTTCTTT
CASSADRSSPEAFF
>NA|TRBV2|few|TRBJ2-1
TGTGCCAGCAGTGATCTGAAGGAAACTACCTACAATGAGCAGTTCTTC
CASSDLKETTYNEQFF
>NA|TRBV20-1|NA|TRBJ2-7
TGCAGTGCTAGAGGCACTACGGGGGAGCAGTACTTC
CSARGTTGEQYF
>TRBD2|TRBV5-1|NA|TRBJ2-5
TGCGCCAGCAGCTTGACGCCCGGCCTAGCGGCCCAAGAGACCCAGTACTTC
CASSLTPGLAAQETQYF
>NA|TRBV19|NA|TRBJ1-1
TGTGCCAGTAGTATCGTGCCAGGGAGGGTGAACACTGAAGCTTTCTTT
CASSIVPGRVNTEAFF
>NA|TRBV27|many|TRBJ2-7
TGTGCCAGCAGTCCGCGGGCCTCCTACGAGCAGTACTTC
CASSPRASYEQYF
>NA|TRBV2|many|TRBJ2-5
TGTGCCAGCGCTATGATGGAGACCCAGTACTTC
CASAMMETQYF
>TRBD1|TRBV14|NA|TRBJ2-1
TGTGCCAGCAGCCCCGGGACAGGGGGCTACAATGAGCAGTTCTTC
CASSPGTGGYNEQFF
>NA|TRBV12-3/TRBV12-4|many|TRBJ2-5
TGTGCCAGCAGCACAGACAGGCACCCAAGGGACTTC
CASSTDRHPRDF
>NA|TRBV14|few|TRBJ2-1
TGTGCCAGCAGCCAAGATGGGCGGGCCTCCTACAATGAGCAGTTCTTC
CASSQDGRASYNEQFF
>NA|TRBV5-1|many|TRBJ2-7
TGCGCCAGCAGCAGTCTAGCAAACAACGAGCAGTACTTC
CASSSLANNEQYF
>TRBD2|TRBV20-1|NA|TRBJ2-3
TGCAGTGCTAGAATCTTTCCCGGACTAGCCGTACACACAGATACGCAGTATTTT
CSARIFPGLAVHTDTQYF
>NA|TRBV13|NA|TRBJ2-1
TGTGCCAGCAGTTCCCCGGACGGGGAGGCTTACAATGAGCAGTTCTTC
CASSSPDGEAYNEQFF
>TRBD1|TRBV7-9|NA|TRBJ2-2
TGTGCCAGCAGCGTGGGACAGGCGGCCGCCGGGGAGCTGTTTTTT
CASSVGQAAAGELFF
>NA|TRBV28|many|TRBJ2-2
TGTGCCAGCAGTCACCTCCCGACAGCTACCGGGGAGCTGTTTTTT
CASSHLPTATGELFF
>NA|TRBV7-2|many|TRBJ2-3
TGTGCCAGCAGCTATCTGGAGAGGGTGGATACGCAGTATTTT
CASSYLERVDTQYF
>TRBD1|TRBV20-1|NA|TRBJ1-1
TGCAGTGCTAGAAAAAGGACAGGGTCTATGAACACTGAAGCTTTCTTT
CSARKRTGSMNTEAFF
>NA|TRBV20-1|many|TRBJ1-1
TGCAGTGCTAGGTTACAGAGGCCTGAAGCTTTCTTT
CSARLQRPEAFF
>NA|TRBV12-3/TRBV12-4|many|TRBJ1-2
TGTGCCAGCAGTTCCATGATGCTTCTCGGCTATGGCTACACCTTC
CASSSMMLLGYGYTF
>NA|TRBV6-1|many|TRBJ2-7
TGTGCCAGCAGTGAATCTGTTTCCTACGAGCAGTACTTC
CASSESVSYEQYF
>TRBD1|TRBV6-2/TRBV6-3|many|TRBJ1-2
TGTGCCAGCACTGCCGGGACAGCCTATGGCTACACCTTC
CASTAGTAYGYTF